The 3 T cell receptor beta chains below all came from one sample that was sequenced in a study of T cell responses to AZD1222 COVID-19 vaccine. The data were produced by immunoSEQ multiplex PCR, yet TCRdb's version contains in-frame clones alone and is incomplete. The table has about 75,000 clones, around 90% seen once. The source material was peripheral blood, sampled 28 days after the second AZD1222 dose. These TCRs come from an adult who received the AZD1222 COVID-19 vaccine.

V is TRBV30 and J is TRBJ1-2; D is unclear. The V gene's germline CDR1 is GTSNPN and CDR2 SVGIG (reference sequence). CDR3 length: 12 residues. Trimming cost V 2 bases and J 2 bases, with 6 bases left between them. The CDR3 region is CAWSSGNYGYTF. The CDR3 bases are TGTGCCTGGAGTAGCGGAAACTATGGCTACACCTTC. The full variable domain, with the rest looked up from reference TRBV30 and TRBJ1-2, is SQTIHQWPATLVQPVGSPLSLECTVEGTSNPNLYWYRQAAGRGLQLLFYSVGIGQISSEVPQNLSASRPQDRQFILSSKKLLLSDSGFYLCAWSSGNYGYTFGSGTRLTVV.

The chain couples TRBV3-1 (or the pseudogene TRBV3-2) to TRBJ2-3; D ambiguous. The V and J ends lost 0 bases and 6 bases respectively, with 13 bases between them. Germline V CDR1 and CDR2: LGHDT, YNNKEL (reference sequence). This CDR3 region has 15 residues. Written as DNA, the CDR3 is TGTGCCAGCAGCCAAGATTTCCGGCCCGGGGATACGCAGTATTTT. It codes for CASSQDFRPGDTQYF.

The chain uses TRBV10-2 and TRBJ2-7; 10 bases are shared with TRBD2. Per the germline V gene, CDR1 is WSHSY and CDR2 is SAAADI. The CDR3 is 16 residues long. After removal of 1 base from V and 4 bases from J, the junction contained 7 bases not matched to a gene. The CDR3 here is CASSELPGLAMYEQYF. The CDR3 nucleotides are TGCGCCAGCAGTGAGTTGCCGGGACTAGCGATGTACGAGCAGTACTTC.